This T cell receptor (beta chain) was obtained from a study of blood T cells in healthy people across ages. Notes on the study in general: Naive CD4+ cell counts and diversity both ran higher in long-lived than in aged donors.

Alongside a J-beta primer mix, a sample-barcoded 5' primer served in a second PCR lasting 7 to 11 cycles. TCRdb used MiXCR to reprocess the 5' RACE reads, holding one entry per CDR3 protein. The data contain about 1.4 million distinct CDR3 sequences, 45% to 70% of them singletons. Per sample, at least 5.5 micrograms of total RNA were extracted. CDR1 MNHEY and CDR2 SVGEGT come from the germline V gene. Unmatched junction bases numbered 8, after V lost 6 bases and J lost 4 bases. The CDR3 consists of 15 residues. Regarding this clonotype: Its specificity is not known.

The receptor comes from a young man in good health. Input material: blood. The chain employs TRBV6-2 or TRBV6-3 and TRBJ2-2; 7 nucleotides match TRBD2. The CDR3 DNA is TGTGCCAGCAGCCGAGTAGCGGGCTCCACCGGGGAGCTGTTTTTT. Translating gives CASSRVAGSTGELFF.